The 2 T cell receptor beta chains below all came from one sample that was sequenced in a study of shared clonotypes between healthy human individuals. Generated by immunoSEQ multiplex PCR, the TCRdb table keeps only in-frame clones and is missing some. The table lists about 820,000 clones, 80% to 95% of them singletons, with under 30% in the top ten. CD8 cells regarded as naive lacked CD45RO, were positively chosen for CCR7, and omitted terminally differentiated effector memory CD45RA+ cells. Sequencing used naive CD8+ T cells sorted from blood. These receptors originate from a man younger than 45 in good health.

The chain couples TRBV9 to TRBJ2-2; D perhaps matches TRBD2 (5 bases). Trimming cost V 3 bases and J 3 bases, with 15 bases left between them. This CDR3 contains 16 residues. CDR1 and CDR2 from the germline V gene are SGDLS and YYNGEE. The CDR3 nucleotides are TGTGCCAGCAGCGGAAACCCGGAGGAGGACACCGGGGAGCTGTTTTTT. It translates to CASSGNPEEDTGELFF.

The rearrangement uses TRBV29-1 and TRBJ2-7; 9 positions match TRBD2. The CDR3 sequence is 14 residues long. Germline loops: CDR1 SQVTM, CDR2 ANQGSEA. J was trimmed by 0 bases and V by 1 base; bases with no gene match: 1. CDR3 in DNA: TGCAGCGTTGAAGTACTAGCGGGCTCCTACGAGCAGTACTTC. The encoded protein is CSVEVLAGSYEQYF.